The 29 T cell receptor beta chains given below trace back to one sample, sequenced in a study of PD-L1 blockade in urothelial cancer. Using immunoSEQ multiplex PCR, the repertoire was profiled, and TCRdb retains in-frame clones only, with some absent. The sample contains about 81,000 clones, 85% to 95% of which appear only once. The source was PBMCs, collected around atezolizumab (anti-PD-L1) treatment. The receptors come from a man between 60 and 70 years old with urothelial cancer.

V usage is TRBV6-6 and J usage is TRBJ2-2; D is possibly TRBD2 (5 bases). Trimming took off 2 bases at V and 5 bases at J, with 12 bases between the two ends. Germline V gene sequence: CDR1 MNHNY, CDR2 SVGAGI (reference sequence). The CDR3 is made up of 15 amino acids. In DNA form, the CDR3 reads TGTGCCAGCAGTTACCATAGAGGGCGGACCGGGGAGCTGTTTTTT. This sequence encodes CASSYHRGRTGELFF.

The rearrangement links TRBV9 to TRBJ2-2; the D gene is possibly TRBD2 (6 bases). CDR3 length: 12 residues. V gave up 4 bases and J gave up 7 bases, with 8 bases separating them. CDR1 is SGDLS and CDR2 is YYNGEE in the germline V gene. The CDR3 sequence: CASSLRGGELFF. The CDR3 DNA reads as TGTGCCAGCAGCCTGCGGGGCGGGGAGCTGTTTTTT.

V is TRBV28 and J is TRBJ2-7; 11 nucleotides line up with TRBD1. With 7 bases clipped from V and 1 base from J, the junction kept 9 bases outside the gene matches. In germline, CDR1 is MDHEN, CDR2 SYDVKM. CDR3 length: 16 amino acids. CDR3 DNA sequence: TGTGCCAGCACCGGGGGGACAGGGGGTTTTTCCTACGAGCAGTACTTC. The encoded protein is CASTGGTGGFSYEQYF.

The chain is built from TRBV19 and TRBJ1-4; no clear D gene. The CDR3 length is 14 residues. V dropped 3 bases and J dropped 4 bases, with 9 bases sitting between them. CDR1 and CDR2 (germline): LNHDA, SQIVND (reference sequence). The CDR3: CASSMGLDNEKLFF. CDR3 coding DNA: TGTGCCAGTAGTATGGGCCTCGATAATGAAAAACTGTTTTTT.

This clone was counted a few times. V gene TRBV11-2 combines with J gene TRBJ2-7; TRBD1 is a possible D gene (5 bases). CDR1 and CDR2 (germline): SGHAT, FQNNGV. V lost 2 bases and J lost 2, with 10 bases in between. The CDR3 sequence is 14 residues long. DNA of the CDR3: TGTGCCAGCAGCTTACTGGACAAGCCCTACGAGCAGTACTTC. Amino acids: CASSLLDKPYEQYF.

The chain recombines TRBV7-9 with TRBJ2-1, with TRBD2 matching over 11 bases. This CDR3 region has 17 residues. After removal of 3 bases from V and 0 bases from J, the junction contained 4 bases not matched to a gene. Germline lookup yields CDR1 SEHNR and CDR2 FQNEAQ (reference sequence). The CDR3 is CASSFTTSGSSYNEQFF. The CDR3 nucleotides are TGTGCCAGCAGCTTTACCACTAGCGGGAGCTCCTACAATGAGCAGTTCTTC.

The V gene is TRBV30, the J gene TRBJ2-3, with D tentatively TRBD1 (5 bases). In germline, CDR1 is GTSNPN, CDR2 SVGIG (reference sequence). The germline V and J ends were trimmed by 4 bases and 1 base, with 18 bases remaining between them. This CDR3 has 16 residues. Written as DNA, the CDR3 is TGTGCCTGGAAGGGGAAGCCAAAAGGCCGCACAGATACGCAGTATTTT. This encodes CAWKGKPKGRTDTQYF.

The chain carries TRBV6-1 and TRBJ2-1; 8 positions match TRBD2. J was trimmed by 4 bases and V by 4 bases; bases with no gene match: 12. The CDR3 has 17 residues. The germline V gene encodes CDR1 MNHNS and CDR2 SASEGT. The CDR3 sequence: CASSGGLAGTGYNEQFF. For the CDR3, the DNA is TGTGCCAGCAGTGGGGGCTTAGCGGGAACGGGATACAATGAGCAGTTCTTC.

The V and J genes are TRBV19 and TRBJ1-3; perhaps TRBD1 as D (5 bases). Germline CDR1 reads LNHDA; CDR2 reads SQIVND (reference sequence). The CDR3 runs to 17 residues. Trimming removed 3 bases at V and 2 bases at J, with 17 bases between. The CDR3 nucleotides are TGTGCCAGTAGTATCATATTCGGGGGAACTGCTGGAAACACCATATATTTT. This translates into CASSIIFGGTAGNTIYF.

The J gene is TRBJ2-3, the V gene TRBV18; D may be TRBD1 (5 bases). Trimming left V 0 bases short and J 10 bases short, with 11 bases between. Germline V lookup: CDR1 KGHSH, CDR2 LQKENI. The CDR3 spans 13 residues. CDR3 nucleotides: TGTGCCAGCTCACCACCTACAGGCTTACCGCAGTATTTT. Translating it yields CASSPPTGLPQYF.

This clone was found once. This chain links TRBV7-9 with TRBJ1-1; no firm D call. Trimming cost V 3 bases and J 6 bases, with 14 bases left between them. The CDR3 runs 14 residues. Germline V lookup: CDR1 SEHNR, CDR2 FQNEAQ (reference sequence). The CDR3 here is CASSFRTGGAEAFF. In nucleotides, the CDR3 is TGTGCCAGCAGCTTCAGGACTGGAGGTGCTGAAGCTTTCTTT.

The chain has TRBV27 and TRBJ2-7, with 10 bases lining up with TRBD1. Trimming took 6 bases from V and 10 from J; bases not matched to a gene: 9. The CDR3 spans 13 residues. The germline gives CDR1 MNHEY, CDR2 SMNVEV (reference sequence). The CDR3 DNA is TGTGCCAGCAGCCAAGGGACAGGGGTCGAACAGTACTTC. Amino acids: CASSQGTGVEQYF.

The chain has TRBV30 and TRBJ2-1; 9 nucleotides agree with TRBD2. CDR3 size: 17 residues. Germline assignment: CDR1 GTSNPN and CDR2 SVGIG (reference sequence). With 3 bases clipped from V and 0 bases from J, the junction kept 9 bases outside the gene matches. The CDR3 DNA reads TGTGCCTGGAGAGGGGGACTAGCCAACGTCTCCTACAATGAGCAGTTCTTC. Its translation: CAWRGGLANVSYNEQFF.

The rearrangement uses TRBV7-9 and TRBJ1-6; tentatively, D is TRBD1 (5 bases). The CDR3 has 15 amino acids. The V end was cut by 8 bases, the J end by 1 base, with 12 bases between. Germline values: CDR1 SEHNR, CDR2 FQNEAQ (reference sequence). CDR3 in amino acids: CASGTPGSYNSPLHF. CDR3 sequence (DNA): TGTGCCAGCGGAACCCCAGGGTCCTATAATTCACCCCTCCACTTT.

This clone was found a few times. The rearrangement uses TRBV18 and TRBJ1-5; no clear D. Germline V lookup: CDR1 KGHSH, CDR2 LQKENI. V lost 3 bases and J 0 bases, leaving 15 bases between the germline ends. This CDR3 has 17 amino acids. The CDR3 reads CASSPYDERNSNQPQHF. The CDR3 nucleotides read TGTGCCAGCTCACCTTACGATGAGCGCAATAGCAATCAGCCCCAGCATTTT.

The chain links TRBV7-9 to TRBJ1-2; D is unresolved. The CDR3 is made up of 14 amino acids. Between the trimmed V and J ends, which lost 0 bases and 2 bases, there was a span of 7 bases. Germline V gene data show CDR1 as SEHNR and CDR2 as FQNEAQ (reference sequence). The CDR3 sequence: CASSLASGNYGYTF. The CDR3 DNA follows: TGTGCCAGCAGCTTAGCATCCGGGAACTATGGCTACACCTTC.

The rearrangement joins TRBV29-1 to TRBJ1-2; D possibly corresponds to TRBD1 (6 bases). This CDR3 region has 13 residues. The V end lost 5 bases, the J end lost 8 bases, and 18 bases lay between the germline ends. Per the germline V gene, CDR1 is SQVTM and CDR2 is ANQGSEA. CDR3 sequence: CSVSGVGMGGYTF. DNA for the CDR3: TGCAGCGTTTCAGGGGTTGGGATGGGCGGCTACACCTTC.

A single count supports this clone. This sequence joins TRBV7-2 and TRBJ1-3, with D possibly TRBD1 on 5 matching bases. Per the germline V gene, CDR1 is SGHTA and CDR2 is FQGNSA. V lost 5 bases, J lost 4 bases, and 15 bases lay in between. The CDR3 runs 15 residues. The CDR3 loop is CASSTAPGSGNTIYF. The CDR3 DNA is TGTGCCAGCAGCACAGCCCCAGGGTCCGGAAACACCATATATTTT.

This chain links TRBV30 with TRBJ2-1; TRBD2 matches 9 bases. This CDR3 is built from 14 residues. The J segment lost 5 bases and the V segment lost 4 bases, leaving 6 bases of the junction unmatched. The germline gives CDR1 GTSNPN, CDR2 SVGIG (reference sequence). The CDR3 spells CAWNKGLANNEQFF. The CDR3 DNA reads TGTGCCTGGAATAAGGGACTAGCTAACAATGAGCAGTTCTTC. The variable domain in full, completed from reference TRBV30 and TRBJ2-1, reads SQTIHQWPATLVQPVGSPLSLECTVEGTSNPNLYWYRQAAGRGLQLLFYSVGIGQISSEVPQNLSASRPQDRQFILSSKKLLLSDSGFYLCAWNKGLANNEQFFGPGTRLTVL.

This clone was found once. The chain joins TRBV2 to TRBJ2-1; 9 nucleotides align to TRBD2. The CDR3 is made up of 15 amino acids. V shed 4 bases, J shed 12 bases, and the junction held 13 bases outside the gene matches. Germline CDR1 is SNHLY and CDR2 is FYNNEI. The CDR3 DNA is TGTGCCAGCAGTGTTGAGGCGGGGGGGAGAAGGGGGCAGTTCTTC. This gives the protein CASSVEAGGRRGQFF.

This clone has a handful of counts. The gene calls are TRBV7-6 and TRBJ1-5; possible D gene TRBD1, 6 bases. Trimming took off 1 base at V and 0 bases at J, with 7 bases between the two ends. CDR1 is SGHVS, CDR2 FNYEAQ, per germline. The CDR3 is 15 residues long. This chain's CDR3 is CASSLEDSSNQPQHF. DNA of the CDR3: TGTGCCAGCAGCTTAGAGGACAGTAGCAATCAGCCCCAGCATTTT.

This clone has only a few counts. This chain uses TRBV18 with TRBJ2-7, with no clear D. The ends were cut back, 1 base at V and 3 bases at J, with 16 bases in the middle. Per germline, CDR1 KGHSH and CDR2 LQKENI. The CDR3 has 16 residues. CDR3 sequence: CASSPLLRGTDYEQYF. For the CDR3, the DNA is TGTGCCAGCTCACCACTGCTGCGCGGAACGGACTACGAGCAGTACTTC. Full variable domain (remainder filled in from reference TRBV18 and TRBJ2-7): NAGVMQNPRHLVRRRGQEARLRCSPMKGHSHVYWYRQLPEEGLKFMVYLQKENIIDESGMPKERFSAEFPKEGPSILRIQQVVRGDSAAYFCASSPLLRGTDYEQYFGPGTRLTVT.

The J gene is TRBJ1-2, the V gene TRBV28, with 9 bases fitting TRBD1. Losses at the gene ends were 3 bases for V and 2 bases for J; bases not matched to a gene: 4. The germline V gene encodes CDR1 MDHEN and CDR2 SYDVKM. The CDR3 has 15 residues. As DNA, the CDR3 is TGTGCCAGCAGTTTCGACAGGGGGTGGAACTATGGCTACACCTTC. Encoded protein: CASSFDRGWNYGYTF.

J is TRBJ2-3 and V is TRBV21-1; the table's D gene call, TRBD2, was not cross checked with the DNA. TRBV21-1 is an annotated pseudogene. The CDR3 is 14 amino acids. The CDR3 DNA sequence: TGTGCCAGCAGCATGGGAGGGAGCACAGATACGCAGTATTTT. It specifies CASSMGGSTDTQYF.

The rearrangement uses TRBV6-6 and TRBJ1-3; TRBD1 matches 8 bases. Trimming removed 11 bases from V and 4 bases from J; junction bases left unmatched: 7. CDR1 and CDR2 from the germline V gene are MNHNY and SVGAGI (reference sequence). There are 13 residues in the CDR3. Written as DNA, the CDR3 is TGTGCCTGTTCCAGGGGGCACGGAAACACCATATATTTT. Translation: CACSRGHGNTIYF.

This chain links TRBV7-9 with TRBJ2-5; D might be TRBD1 (6 bases). V lost 3 bases and J 3 bases, leaving 14 bases between the germline ends. This CDR3 is 15 amino acids long. Germline loops: CDR1 SEHNR, CDR2 FQNEAQ (reference sequence). The DNA for the CDR3 is TGTGCCAGCAGCTTGCCTGGACAGATGAAAGAGACCCAGTACTTC. Protein sequence: CASSLPGQMKETQYF.

The J gene is TRBJ2-7, the V gene TRBV19, with D hard to call. V lost 3 bases and J 2 bases, leaving 14 bases between the germline ends. Germline V lookup: CDR1 LNHDA, CDR2 SQIVND (reference sequence). CDR3 length equals 15 residues. The CDR3 nucleotides read TGTGCCAGTAGTATTCAAGAACTACCGACCTACGAGCAGTACTTC. This encodes CASSIQELPTYEQYF.

This chain uses TRBV5-4 with TRBJ1-2; 8 bases are a match to TRBD1. This CDR3 has 15 residues. Germline trimming cut 1 base from V and 7 bases from J; bases unmatched to any gene: 9. Germline loops: CDR1 SGHNT, CDR2 YYREEE (reference sequence). The CDR3 here is CASSLSFGTGGGYTF. The CDR3 nucleotides read TGTGCCAGCAGCTTGTCGTTTGGCACAGGGGGTGGCTACACCTTC.

This clone was picked up one time. The CDR3 loop reads CASSKLAGETQYF. Here the CDR3 DNA reads TGTGCCAGCTCTAAACTAGCGGGCGAGACCCAGTACTTC. The chain recombines TRBV18 with TRBJ2-5; TRBD2 agrees at 9 bases. Germline V gene data show CDR1 as KGHSH and CDR2 as LQKENI. Trimming removed 6 bases from V and 5 bases from J; junction bases left unmatched: 4. CDR3 size: 13 residues.